This is a list of T cell receptor beta chains from one sample in a study of control samples from healthy donors and cancer patients. Repertoires were generated with immunoSEQ multiplex PCR, while TCRdb's copy carries only in-frame clones and drops some. The sample contains around 140,000 clones, more than 85% of which appear only once. The material sequenced was blood. The receptors stem from a man younger than 40 in good health. Each CDR3 is given with its conserved first and last residue. D genes are given only for firm matches. Clone size is shown for a subset of rows, as once, few, many or a class of expanded clone.

clone size	D gene	V gene	J gene	CDR3 DNA	CDR3 protein
-	-	TRBV30	TRBJ2-1	TGTGCTTTCAAAGGCAGGGGATCCGGTGAGCAGTTCTTC	CAFKGRGSGEQFF
-	TRBD1	TRBV6-6	TRBJ1-3	TGTGCCAGCACCTCCGGGACAGGGTACGGAAACACCATATATTTT	CASTSGTGYGNTIYF
-	TRBD2	TRBV5-1	TRBJ2-1	TGCGCCAGCAGCGCAGCTAGCGGGGGGCGTTGGGATGAGCAGTTCTTC	CASSAASGGRWDEQFF
-	-	TRBV10-1	TRBJ1-1	TGCGCCAGCAGTGAGTATGCAGGAGGTAGCACTGAAGCTTTCTTT	CASSEYAGGSTEAFF
-	-	TRBV5-1	TRBJ1-4	TGCGCCAGCAGCTTGGCCAACACAGGCCTTAATGAAAAACTGTTTTTT	CASSLANTGLNEKLFF
-	TRBD1	TRBV19	TRBJ1-2	TGTGCCAGTAGTGCGACAGGGAACACTGGCTACACCTTC	CASSATGNTGYTF
once	-	TRBV4-2	TRBJ1-5	TGTGCCAGCAGCCAAGCCTCGGAGAGCAATCAGCCCCAGCATTTT	CASSQASESNQPQHF
-	TRBD1	TRBV5-1	TRBJ1-4	TGCGCCAGCAGCTATCTCGGGACAGGGGGAGAAAAACTGTTTTTT	CASSYLGTGGEKLFF
-	-	TRBV21-1	TRBJ1-4	TGTGCCAGCAGCAAAGGTCCGGGGGGGACTTGTTTCACTAATGAAAAACTGTTTTTT	CASSKGPGGTCFTNEKLFF
-	-	TRBV12-3/TRBV12-4	TRBJ2-2	TGTGCCAGCAGGGCAGATTACACCGGGGAGCTGTTTTTT	CASRADYTGELFF
-	TRBD1	TRBV5-1	TRBJ1-1	TGCGCCAGCAGCGGGACAGGGGGCACTGAAGCTTTCTTT	CASSGTGGTEAFF
once	-	TRBV2	TRBJ2-2	TGTGCCAGCAGTCTTGACAGAACGAACACCGGGGAGCTGTTTTTT	CASSLDRTNTGELFF
-	TRBD1	TRBV19	TRBJ1-4	TGTGCCAGTAGTACCCTCGGGGGACAGGGTGTTTTT	CASSTLGGQGVF
-	TRBD1	TRBV4-1	TRBJ1-2	TGCGCCAGCAGCCAACAAGGGACAGGGGTTGGTTATGGCTACACCTTC	CASSQQGTGVGYGYTF
-	-	TRBV27	TRBJ2-7	TGTGCCAGCAGTAACTCAGGAGTGGACGAGCAGTACTTC	CASSNSGVDEQYF
once	-	TRBV28	TRBJ1-2	TGTGCCACCGAGGAGGTCTATGGCTACACCTTC	CATEEVYGYTF
-	TRBD2	TRBV28	TRBJ2-6	TGTGCCAGCAGTCAGGGAAGGCGGGGGGGCCCCGGGGCCAACGTCCTGACTTTC	CASSQGRRGGPGANVLTF
-	-	TRBV28	TRBJ1-1	TGTGCCAGCAGTAGAGCGGGGAGAAACACTGAAGCTTTCTTT	CASSRAGRNTEAFF
-	TRBD1	TRBV5-1	TRBJ1-1	TGCGCCAGCATGGGACAGACGAACACTGAAGCTTTCTTT	CASMGQTNTEAFF
few	-	TRBV4-2	TRBJ1-2	TGTGCCAGCAGCCAGCACCGGGACACCCTCTATGGCTACACCTTC	CASSQHRDTLYGYTF
few	-	TRBV5-4	TRBJ1-1	TGTGCCAGCAGCTTTGGGGGGACAATGAACACTGAAGCTTTCTTT	CASSFGGTMNTEAFF
-	TRBD1	TRBV9	TRBJ2-1	TGTGCCAGCAGGAGAGGGGGCAGCTCCTACAATGAGCAGTTCTTC	CASRRGGSSYNEQFF
-	-	TRBV5-4	TRBJ2-7	TGTGCCAGCAGCTTACCCGGACGGAGCTCCTACGAGCAGTACTTC	CASSLPGRSSYEQYF
-	TRBD1	TRBV24-1	TRBJ1-4	TGTGCCACCAGTGATCCCCGACAGGGATTTAATGAAAAACTGTTTTTT	CATSDPRQGFNEKLFF
-	-	TRBV19	TRBJ1-5	TGTGCCAGTAGTAAAGGGGCGAATCAGCCCCAGCATTTT	CASSKGANQPQHF
-	-	TRBV6-5	TRBJ2-3	TGTGCCAGCAGTTACTGGGGGCGAGAAGATACGCAGTATTTT	CASSYWGREDTQYF
-	TRBD2	TRBV6-4	TRBJ2-1	TGTGCCAGCAGTGAGGCCAGCGGGGGGGCAAATGAGCAGTTCTTC	CASSEASGGANEQFF
-	-	TRBV27	TRBJ2-1	TGTGCCAGCAGTTTTGGGCCGGGGGCCTACAATGAGCAGTTCTTC	CASSFGPGAYNEQFF
-	TRBD1	TRBV25-1	TRBJ1-2	TGTGCCAGCAGTGAAATTTGCGGACAGGGAATTTGTGGCTACACCTTC	CASSEICGQGICGYTF
few	-	TRBV9	TRBJ1-4	TGTGCCAGCAGCGTTCCAGGGAACAATGAAAAACTGTTTTTT	CASSVPGNNEKLFF
-	-	TRBV27	TRBJ2-4	TGTGCCAGCAGTCCTATACTAGATGGGGACATTCAGTACTTC	CASSPILDGDIQYF
-	-	TRBV19	TRBJ1-1	TGTGCCAGTAATGACGGATACACTGAAGCTTTCTTT	CASNDGYTEAFF
-	-	TRBV12-3/TRBV12-4	TRBJ1-2	TGTGCCAGCAACTTGGGGGGCGAGGCTGGCTACACCTTC	CASNLGGEAGYTF
-	TRBD1	TRBV5-4	TRBJ2-7	TGTGCCAGCAGCGAGACGTATGGGACAGCCGAGCAGTACTTC	CASSETYGTAEQYF
-	-	TRBV12-3/TRBV12-4	TRBJ1-1	TGTGCCAGCACCCTAGGTCCGAACACTGAAGCTTTCTTT	CASTLGPNTEAFF
-	-	TRBV11-2	TRBJ2-7	TGTGCCAGCAGCTTACGACTACCAAACTCGTACGAGCAGTACTTC	CASSLRLPNSYEQYF
once	-	TRBV21-1	TRBJ1-3	TGTGCCAGCAGCAAACAGGGGGCTTATGGAAACACCATATATTTT	CASSKQGAYGNTIYF
-	TRBD1	TRBV27	TRBJ1-1	TGTGCCAGCAGTTTGCCAGGGGGAACTGAAGCTTTCTTT	CASSLPGGTEAFF
-	-	TRBV24-1	TRBJ2-1	TGTGCCACCAGTGATTTGTCGGACATACCCGGTGAGCAGTTCTTC	CATSDLSDIPGEQFF
-	-	TRBV21-1	TRBJ1-1	TGTGCCAGCAGCAAATTGATACAGGGGGCGCAGGACACTGAAGCTTTCTTT	CASSKLIQGAQDTEAFF
-	TRBD1	TRBV2	TRBJ1-5	TGTGCCAGCAGTGAACCGACAGGGGGCCAGCCCCAGCATTTT	CASSEPTGGQPQHF
-	-	TRBV5-1	TRBJ1-3	TGCGCCAGCAGCTTGGCCGGCCCTTCCTCTGGAAACACCATATATTTT	CASSLAGPSSGNTIYF
-	-	TRBV20-1	TRBJ2-3	TGCAGTGCTTGTGACTGGGGGGATACGCAGTATTTT	CSACDWGDTQYF
-	-	TRBV12-5	TRBJ2-1	TGTGCTAGTGGTCGAGAAGGGGGACACAATGAGCAGTTCTTC	CASGREGGHNEQFF